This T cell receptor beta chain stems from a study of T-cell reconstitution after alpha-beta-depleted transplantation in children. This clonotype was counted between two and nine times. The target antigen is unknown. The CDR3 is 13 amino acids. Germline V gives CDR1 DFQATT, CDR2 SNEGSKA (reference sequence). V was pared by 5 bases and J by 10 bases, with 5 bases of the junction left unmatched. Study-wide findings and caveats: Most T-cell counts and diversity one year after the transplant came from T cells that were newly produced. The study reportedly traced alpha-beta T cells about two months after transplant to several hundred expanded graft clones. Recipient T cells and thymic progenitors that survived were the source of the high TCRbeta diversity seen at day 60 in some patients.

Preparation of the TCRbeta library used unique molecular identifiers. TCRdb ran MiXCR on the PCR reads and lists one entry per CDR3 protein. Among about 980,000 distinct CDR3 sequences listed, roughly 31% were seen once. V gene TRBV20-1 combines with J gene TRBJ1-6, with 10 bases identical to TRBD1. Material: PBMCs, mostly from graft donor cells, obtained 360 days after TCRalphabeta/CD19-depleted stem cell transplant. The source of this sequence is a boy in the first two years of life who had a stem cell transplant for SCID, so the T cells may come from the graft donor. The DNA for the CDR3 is TGCAGTGCTGACCCGACAGGGGGCTCACCCCTCCACTTT. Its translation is CSADPTGGSPLHF.